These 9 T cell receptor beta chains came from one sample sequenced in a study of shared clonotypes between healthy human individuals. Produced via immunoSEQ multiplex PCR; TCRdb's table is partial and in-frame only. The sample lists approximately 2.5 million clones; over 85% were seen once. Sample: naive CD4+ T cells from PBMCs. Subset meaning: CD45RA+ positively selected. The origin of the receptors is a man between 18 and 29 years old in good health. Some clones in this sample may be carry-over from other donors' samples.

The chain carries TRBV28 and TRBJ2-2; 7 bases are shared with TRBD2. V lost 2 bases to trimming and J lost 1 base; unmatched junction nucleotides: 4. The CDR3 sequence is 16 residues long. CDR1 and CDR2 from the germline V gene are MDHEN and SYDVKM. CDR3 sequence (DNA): TGTGCCAGCAGTTTAAGACCTAGCGGGAACACCGGGGAGCTGTTTTTT. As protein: CASSLRPSGNTGELFF.

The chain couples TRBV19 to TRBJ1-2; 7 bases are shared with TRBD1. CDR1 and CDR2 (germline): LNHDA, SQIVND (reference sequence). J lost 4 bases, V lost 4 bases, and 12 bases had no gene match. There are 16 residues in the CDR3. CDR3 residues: CASSKSGQVPSYGYTF. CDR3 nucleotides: TGTGCCAGTAGTAAATCCGGACAGGTCCCGTCCTATGGCTACACCTTC.

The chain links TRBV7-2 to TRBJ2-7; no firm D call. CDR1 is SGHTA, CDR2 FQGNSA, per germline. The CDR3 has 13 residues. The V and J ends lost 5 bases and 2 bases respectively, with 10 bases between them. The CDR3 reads CASSTRVAYEQYF. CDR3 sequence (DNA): TGTGCCAGCAGCACGAGAGTCGCCTACGAGCAGTACTTC.

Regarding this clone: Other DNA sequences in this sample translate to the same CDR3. The CDR3 DNA sequence: TGTGCCAGCAGCCTATACAATGAGCAGTTCTTC. Amino acid sequence: CASSLYNEQFF. The chain couples TRBV27 to TRBJ2-1; D is uncertain. Germline CDR1 and CDR2: MNHEY and SMNVEV (reference sequence). The CDR3 is 11 amino acids. V was pared by 6 bases and J by 4 bases, with 4 bases between.

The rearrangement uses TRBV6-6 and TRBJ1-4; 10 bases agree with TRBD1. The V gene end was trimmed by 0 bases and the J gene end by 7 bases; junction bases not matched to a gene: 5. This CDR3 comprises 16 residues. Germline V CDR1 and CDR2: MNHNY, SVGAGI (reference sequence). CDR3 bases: TGTGCCAGCAGTTACTCGGGACAGGGGAGAGGTGAAAAACTGTTTTTT. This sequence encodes CASSYSGQGRGEKLFF.

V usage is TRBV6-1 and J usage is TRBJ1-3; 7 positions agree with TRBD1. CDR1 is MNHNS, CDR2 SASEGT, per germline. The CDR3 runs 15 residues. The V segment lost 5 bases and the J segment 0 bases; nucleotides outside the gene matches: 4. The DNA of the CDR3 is TGTGCCAGCAGTATTCGGGACAGCTCTGGAAACACCATATATTTT. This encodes CASSIRDSSGNTIYF.

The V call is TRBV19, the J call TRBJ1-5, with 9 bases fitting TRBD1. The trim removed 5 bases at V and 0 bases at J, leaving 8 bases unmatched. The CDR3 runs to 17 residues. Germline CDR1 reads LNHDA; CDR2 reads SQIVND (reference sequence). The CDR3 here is CASSASGQGYSNQPQHF. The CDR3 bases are TGTGCCAGTAGTGCCTCGGGACAGGGATATAGCAATCAGCCCCAGCATTTT.

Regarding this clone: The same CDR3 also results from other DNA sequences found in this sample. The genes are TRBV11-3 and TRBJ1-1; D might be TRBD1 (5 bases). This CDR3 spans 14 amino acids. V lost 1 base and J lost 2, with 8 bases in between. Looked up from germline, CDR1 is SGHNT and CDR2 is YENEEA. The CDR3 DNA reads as TGTGCCAGCAGCTTAGCGGGACTTAACACTGAAGCTTTCTTT. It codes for CASSLAGLNTEAFF. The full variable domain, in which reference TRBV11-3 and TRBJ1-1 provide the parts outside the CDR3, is EAGVVQSPRYKIIEKKQPVAFWCNPISGHNTLYWYLQNLGQGPELLIRYENEEAVDDSQLPKDRFSAERLKGVDSTLKIQPAELGDSAVYLCASSLAGLNTEAFFGQGTRLTVV.

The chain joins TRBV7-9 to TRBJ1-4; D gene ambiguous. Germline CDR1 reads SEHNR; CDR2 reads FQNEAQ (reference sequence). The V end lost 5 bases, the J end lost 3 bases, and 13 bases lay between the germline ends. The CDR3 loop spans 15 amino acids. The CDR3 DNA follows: TGTGCCAGCAGCATCTCGCAACGTGCTAATGAAAAACTGTTTTTT. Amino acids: CASSISQRANEKLFF.